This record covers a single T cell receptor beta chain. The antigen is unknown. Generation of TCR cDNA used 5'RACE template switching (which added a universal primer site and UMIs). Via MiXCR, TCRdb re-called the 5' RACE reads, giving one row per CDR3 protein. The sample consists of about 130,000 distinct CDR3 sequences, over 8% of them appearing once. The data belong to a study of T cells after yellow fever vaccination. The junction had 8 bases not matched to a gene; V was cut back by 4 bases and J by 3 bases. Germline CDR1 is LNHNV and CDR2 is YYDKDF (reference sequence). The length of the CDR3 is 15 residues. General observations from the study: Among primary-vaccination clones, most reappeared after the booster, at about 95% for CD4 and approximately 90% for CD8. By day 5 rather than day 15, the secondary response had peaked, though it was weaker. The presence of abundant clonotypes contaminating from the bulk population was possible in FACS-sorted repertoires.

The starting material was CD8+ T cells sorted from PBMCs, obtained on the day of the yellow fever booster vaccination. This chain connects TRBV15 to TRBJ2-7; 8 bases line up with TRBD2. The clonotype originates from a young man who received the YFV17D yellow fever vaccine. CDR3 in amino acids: CATSTGREGVYEQYF. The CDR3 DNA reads TGTGCCACCAGCACCGGGAGGGAAGGTGTCTACGAGCAGTACTTC.